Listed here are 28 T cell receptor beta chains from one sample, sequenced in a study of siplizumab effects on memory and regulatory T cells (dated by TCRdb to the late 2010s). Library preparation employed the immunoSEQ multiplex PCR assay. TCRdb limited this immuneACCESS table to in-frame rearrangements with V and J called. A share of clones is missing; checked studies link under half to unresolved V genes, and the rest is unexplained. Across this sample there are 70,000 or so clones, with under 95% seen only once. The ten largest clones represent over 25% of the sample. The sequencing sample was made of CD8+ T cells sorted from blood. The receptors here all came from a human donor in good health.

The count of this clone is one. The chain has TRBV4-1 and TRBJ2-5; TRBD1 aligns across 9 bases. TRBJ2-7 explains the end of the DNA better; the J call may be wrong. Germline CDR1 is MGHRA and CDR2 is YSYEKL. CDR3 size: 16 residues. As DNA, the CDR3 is TGCGCCAGCAGCCAAGATATCCCGGACAGGGGCTACGAGCAGTACTTC. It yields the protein CASSQDIPDRGYEQYF.

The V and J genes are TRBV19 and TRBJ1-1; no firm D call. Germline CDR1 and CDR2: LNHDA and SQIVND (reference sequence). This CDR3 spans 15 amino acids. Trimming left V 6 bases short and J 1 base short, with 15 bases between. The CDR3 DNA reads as TGTGCCAGTAGCAACCTTCAGACGGAGAACACTGAAGCTTTCTTT. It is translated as CASSNLQTENTEAFF.

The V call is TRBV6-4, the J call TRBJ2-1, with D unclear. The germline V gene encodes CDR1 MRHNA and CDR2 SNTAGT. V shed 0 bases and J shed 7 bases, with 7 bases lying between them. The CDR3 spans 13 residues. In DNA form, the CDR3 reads TGTGCCAGCAGTGACTCGTTGGGAAATGAGCAGTTCTTC. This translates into CASSDSLGNEQFF.

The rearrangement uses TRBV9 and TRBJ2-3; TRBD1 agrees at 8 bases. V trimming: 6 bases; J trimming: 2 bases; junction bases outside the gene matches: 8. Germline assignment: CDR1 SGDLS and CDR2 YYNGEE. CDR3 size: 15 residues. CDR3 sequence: CASTPGQGNTDTQYF. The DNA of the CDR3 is TGTGCCAGCACCCCTGGACAGGGAAACACAGATACGCAGTATTTT.

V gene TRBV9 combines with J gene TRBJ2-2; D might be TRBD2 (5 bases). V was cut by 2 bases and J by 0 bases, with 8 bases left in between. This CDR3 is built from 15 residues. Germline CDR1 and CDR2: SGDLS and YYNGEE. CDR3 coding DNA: TGTGCCAGCAGCGTGGACGGGGCGAACACCGGGGAGCTGTTTTTT. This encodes CASSVDGANTGELFF.

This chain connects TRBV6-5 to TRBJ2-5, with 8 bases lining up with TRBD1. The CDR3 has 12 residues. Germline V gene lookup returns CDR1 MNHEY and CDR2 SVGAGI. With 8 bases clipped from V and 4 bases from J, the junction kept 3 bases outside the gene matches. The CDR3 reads CASQDRVETQYF. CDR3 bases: TGTGCCAGCCAGGACAGGGTAGAGACCCAGTACTTC.

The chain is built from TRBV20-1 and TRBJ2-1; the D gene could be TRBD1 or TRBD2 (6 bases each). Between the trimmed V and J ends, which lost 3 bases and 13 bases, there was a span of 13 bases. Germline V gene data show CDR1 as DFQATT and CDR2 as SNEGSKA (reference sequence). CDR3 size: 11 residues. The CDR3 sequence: CSARVGGHQFF. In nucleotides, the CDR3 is TGCAGTGCTAGGGTCGGGGGACATCAGTTCTTC.

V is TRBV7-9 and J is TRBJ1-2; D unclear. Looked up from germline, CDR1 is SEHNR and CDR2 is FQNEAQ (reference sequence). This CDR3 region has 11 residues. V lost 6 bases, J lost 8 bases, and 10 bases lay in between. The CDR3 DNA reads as TGTGCCAGCAGTCGCGATGAGGGCTACACCTTC. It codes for CASSRDEGYTF.

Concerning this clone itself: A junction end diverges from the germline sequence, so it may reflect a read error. DNA for the CDR3: TGTGCCATCAGTACCGCCGGGAAGGCAGACGAGCAGTACTTC. Its translation is CAISTAGKADEQYF. The chain uses TRBV6-5 and TRBJ2-7, with TRBD2 as a possible D gene (5 bases). CDR3 size: 14 residues. Germline-derived CDR1 and CDR2 are MNHEY and SVGAGI.

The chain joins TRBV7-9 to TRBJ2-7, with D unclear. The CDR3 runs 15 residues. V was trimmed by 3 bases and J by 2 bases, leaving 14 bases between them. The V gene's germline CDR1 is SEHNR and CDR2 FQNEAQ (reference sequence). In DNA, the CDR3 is TGTGCCAGCAGCTTTCAGGTCCTCCCAACCTACGAGCAGTACTTC. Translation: CASSFQVLPTYEQYF.

The CDR3 sequence is CASSFPRDRVGGSYNEQFF. DNA of the CDR3: TGTGCCAGCAGCTTTCCCCGGGACAGGGTTGGGGGCTCCTACAATGAGCAGTTCTTC. The gene calls are TRBV7-9 and TRBJ2-1; 9 nucleotides align to TRBD1. The V gene end was trimmed by 3 bases and the J gene end by 0 bases; junction bases not matched to a gene: 12. CDR3 length: 19 amino acids. Germline V gene lookup returns CDR1 SEHNR and CDR2 FQNEAQ (reference sequence).

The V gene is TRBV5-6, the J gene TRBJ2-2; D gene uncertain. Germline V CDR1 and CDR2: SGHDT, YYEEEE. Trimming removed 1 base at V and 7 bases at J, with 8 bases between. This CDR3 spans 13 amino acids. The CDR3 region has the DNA TGTGCCAGCAGCTTGACAGTGGTCGGGGAGCTGTTTTTT. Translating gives CASSLTVVGELFF.

The chain's CDR3 is CASSASPGNYGYTF. DNA for the CDR3: TGCGCCAGCAGCGCCTCCCCGGGTAACTATGGCTACACCTTC. V is TRBV5-1 and J is TRBJ1-2, with no clear D. This CDR3 region has 14 residues. Trimming took off 4 bases at V and 1 base at J, with 11 bases between the two ends. Looked up from germline, CDR1 is SGHRS and CDR2 is YFSETQ.

CDR3 DNA: TGTGCCAGTAGTCCCGCAACTGTCTCCGGGGGTACTAGAGGAAACACCATATATTTT. Translating it yields CASSPATVSGGTRGNTIYF. The rearrangement links TRBV19 to TRBJ1-3; perhaps TRBD1 as D (5 bases). Trimming shortened V by 5 bases and J by 4 bases, and 27 bases separated the two germline ends. The CDR3 totals 19 residues. CDR1 is LNHDA, CDR2 SQIVND, per germline (reference sequence).

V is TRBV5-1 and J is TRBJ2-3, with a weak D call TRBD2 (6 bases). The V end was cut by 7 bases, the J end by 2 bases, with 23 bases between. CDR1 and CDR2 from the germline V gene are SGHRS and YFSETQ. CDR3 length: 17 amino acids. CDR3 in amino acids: CASGITGLSPTTDTQYF. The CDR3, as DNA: TGCGCCAGCGGGATAACAGGACTATCTCCCACCACAGATACGCAGTATTTT.

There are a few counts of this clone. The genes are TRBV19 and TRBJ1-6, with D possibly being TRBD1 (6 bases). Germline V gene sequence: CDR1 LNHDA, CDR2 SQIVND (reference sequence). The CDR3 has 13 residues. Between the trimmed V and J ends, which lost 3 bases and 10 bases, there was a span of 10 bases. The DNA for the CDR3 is TGTGCCAGTAGTATGGATACAGGGTCACCCCTCCACTTT. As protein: CASSMDTGSPLHF.

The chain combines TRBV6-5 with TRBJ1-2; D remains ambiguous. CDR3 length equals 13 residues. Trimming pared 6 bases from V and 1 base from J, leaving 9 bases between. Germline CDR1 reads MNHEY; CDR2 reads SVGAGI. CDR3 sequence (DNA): TGTGCCAGCAGGGATGAAATTAACTATGGCTACACCTTC. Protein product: CASRDEINYGYTF.

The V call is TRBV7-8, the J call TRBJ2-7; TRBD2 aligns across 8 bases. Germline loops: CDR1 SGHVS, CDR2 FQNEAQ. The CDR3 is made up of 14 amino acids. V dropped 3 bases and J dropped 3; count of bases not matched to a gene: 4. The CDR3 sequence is CASSFSGTSYEQYF. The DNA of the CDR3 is TGTGCCAGCAGCTTTTCCGGGACTAGCTACGAGCAGTACTTC.

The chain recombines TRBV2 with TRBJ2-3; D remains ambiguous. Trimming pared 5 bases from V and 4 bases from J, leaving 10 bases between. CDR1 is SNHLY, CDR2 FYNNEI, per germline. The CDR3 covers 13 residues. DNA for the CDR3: TGTGCCAGCAGTTCCCATCCGGCAGATACGCAGTATTTT. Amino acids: CASSSHPADTQYF.

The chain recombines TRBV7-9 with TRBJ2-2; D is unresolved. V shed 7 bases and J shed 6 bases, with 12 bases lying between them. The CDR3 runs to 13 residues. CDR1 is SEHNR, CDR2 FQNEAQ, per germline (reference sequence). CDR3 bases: TGTGCCAGCATTCCCGTCGGGTCCGGGGAGCTGTTTTTT. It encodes CASIPVGSGELFF.

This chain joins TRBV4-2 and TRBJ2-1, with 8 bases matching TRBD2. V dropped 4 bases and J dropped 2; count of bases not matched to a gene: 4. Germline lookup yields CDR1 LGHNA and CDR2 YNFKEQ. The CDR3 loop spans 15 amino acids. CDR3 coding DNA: TGTGCCAGCAGCCTCCAACTAGCGGCCTACAATGAGCAGTTCTTC. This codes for CASSLQLAAYNEQFF.

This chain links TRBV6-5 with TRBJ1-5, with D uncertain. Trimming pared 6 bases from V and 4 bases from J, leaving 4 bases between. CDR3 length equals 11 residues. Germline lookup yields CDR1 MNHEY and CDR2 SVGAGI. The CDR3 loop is CASRHNQPQHF. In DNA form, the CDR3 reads TGTGCCAGCAGGCATAATCAGCCCCAGCATTTT.

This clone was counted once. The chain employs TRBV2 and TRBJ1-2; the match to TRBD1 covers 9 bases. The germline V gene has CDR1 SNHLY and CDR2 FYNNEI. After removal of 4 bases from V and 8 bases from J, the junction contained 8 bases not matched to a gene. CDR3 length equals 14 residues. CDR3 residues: CASSAGDRVGGYTF. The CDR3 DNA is TGTGCCAGCAGTGCCGGGGACAGGGTGGGCGGCTACACCTTC. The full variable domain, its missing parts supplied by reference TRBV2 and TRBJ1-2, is EPEVTQTPSHQVTQMGQEVILRCVPISNHLYFYWYRQILGQKVEFLVSFYNNEISEKSEIFDDQFSVERPDGSNFTLKIRSTKLEDSAMYFCASSAGDRVGGYTFGSGTRLTVV.

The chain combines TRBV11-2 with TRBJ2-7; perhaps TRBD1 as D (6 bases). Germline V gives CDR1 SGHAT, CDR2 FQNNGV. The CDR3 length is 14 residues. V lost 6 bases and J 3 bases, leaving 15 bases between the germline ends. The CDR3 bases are TGTGCCAGCAGGGGGACATTTCTCCACTACGAGCAGTACTTC. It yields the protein CASRGTFLHYEQYF.

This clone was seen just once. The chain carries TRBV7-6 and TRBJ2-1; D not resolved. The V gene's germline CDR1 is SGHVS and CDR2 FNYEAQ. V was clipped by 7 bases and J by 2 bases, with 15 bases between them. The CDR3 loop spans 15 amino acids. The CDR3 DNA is TGTGCCAGCAAGGGTAGGGCTGGGGCCTACAATGAGCAGTTCTTC. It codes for CASKGRAGAYNEQFF.

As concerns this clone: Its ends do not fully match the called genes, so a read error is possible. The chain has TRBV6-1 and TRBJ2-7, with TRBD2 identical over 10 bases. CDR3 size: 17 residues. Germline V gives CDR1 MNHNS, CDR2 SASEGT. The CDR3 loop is CASSENTSGETYYGQYF. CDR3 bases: TGTGCCAGCAGTGAAAATACTAGCGGGGAGACCTACTACGGGCAGTACTTC.

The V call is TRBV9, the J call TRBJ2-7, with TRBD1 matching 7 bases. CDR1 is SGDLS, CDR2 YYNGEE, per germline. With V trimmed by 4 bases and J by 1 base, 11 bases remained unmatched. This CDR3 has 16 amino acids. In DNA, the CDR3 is TGTGCCAGCAGCCACACCACCGGGACAGAATCCTACGAGCAGTACTTC. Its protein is CASSHTTGTESYEQYF.

CDR3 DNA: TGTGCCAGCAGTTTAGACGGGATGGAACTGTTTTTT. It translates to CASSLDGMELFF. The V and J genes are TRBV28 and TRBJ1-4; D is uncertain. The CDR3 runs to 12 residues. Between the trimmed V and J ends, which lost 2 bases and 12 bases, there was a span of 10 bases. Per the germline V gene, CDR1 is MDHEN and CDR2 is SYDVKM.